These 22 T cell receptor beta chains were sequenced from one sample in a study of radiotherapy plus CTLA-4 blockade in lung cancer. The table came from immunoSEQ multiplex PCR; TCRdb's copy has only in-frame clones and leaves some out. Among tens of thousands of clones listed, around 86% were seen once. The sample consisted of peripheral blood, taken from a patient treated with radiotherapy plus ipilimumab. Every receptor here comes from a human donor with non-small cell lung cancer that progressed on radiotherapy plus ipilimumab.

The chain uses TRBV5-1 and TRBJ2-7, with D possibly being TRBD1 (6 bases). V lost 0 bases and J 0 bases, leaving 10 bases between the germline ends. CDR1 SGHRS and CDR2 YFSETQ come from the germline V gene. The CDR3 loop spans 15 amino acids. In DNA, the CDR3 is TGCGCCAGCAGCTTGGCGGGGACATCCTCCTACGAGCAGTACTTC. It translates to CASSLAGTSSYEQYF.

This clone came up once. This chain uses TRBV7-8 with TRBJ2-7; 11 bases line up with TRBD1. CDR3 size: 15 residues. Germline trimming cut 5 bases from V and 1 base from J; bases unmatched to any gene: 4. CDR1 is SGHVS, CDR2 FQNEAQ, per germline. The CDR3 here is CASSHGQGASYEQYF. The DNA for the CDR3 is TGTGCCAGCAGCCACGGACAGGGGGCATCCTACGAGCAGTACTTC.

DNA for the CDR3: TGTGCCAGCAGAGGACAGGGAGACAGGAATGGCTACACCTTC. Protein: CASRGQGDRNGYTF. This chain joins TRBV28 and TRBJ1-2, with 8 bases matching TRBD1. There are 14 residues in the CDR3. Germline loops: CDR1 MDHEN, CDR2 SYDVKM. V trimming: 6 bases; J trimming: 6 bases; junction bases outside the gene matches: 9.

The rearrangement uses TRBV11-2 and TRBJ2-7; 10 positions match TRBD1. The CDR3 has 18 amino acids. CDR1 and CDR2 (germline): SGHAT, FQNNGV. The V and J ends lost 5 bases and 0 bases, in that order; junction bases with no gene match: 13. The CDR3 reads CASSRTGTGDGSSYEQYF. The CDR3 bases are TGTGCCAGCAGCCGAACCGGGACAGGGGACGGAAGCTCCTACGAGCAGTACTTC.

The rearrangement joins TRBV5-1 to TRBJ2-7; TRBD1 agrees at 8 bases. From germline, CDR1 is SGHRS and CDR2 YFSETQ. The V gene end was trimmed by 3 bases and the J gene end by 3 bases; junction bases not matched to a gene: 8. This CDR3 is 15 amino acids long. The CDR3 loop is CASSYGQGAIYEQYF. In nucleotides, the CDR3 is TGCGCCAGCAGCTACGGCCAGGGGGCCATCTACGAGCAGTACTTC.

The V call is TRBV7-3, the J call TRBJ2-1; TRBD2 matches at 12 bases. The trim removed 5 bases at V and 8 bases at J, leaving 10 bases unmatched. The CDR3 consists of 16 residues. Per the germline V gene, CDR1 is SGHTA and CDR2 is FQGTGA. The CDR3 is CASSPKLAGGPHEQFF. In DNA form, the CDR3 reads TGTGCCAGCAGCCCAAAGCTAGCGGGGGGGCCTCATGAGCAGTTCTTC.

This clone was picked up a small number of times. The CDR3 sequence: CASSPQSVNEQYF. DNA for the CDR3: TGTGCCAGCTCACCCCAGAGCGTAAACGAGCAGTACTTC. The rearrangement uses TRBV18 and TRBJ2-7; D unresolved. CDR3 size: 13 residues. Germline CDR1 reads KGHSH; CDR2 reads LQKENI. Trimming cost V 3 bases and J 5 bases, with 11 bases left between them.

This chain uses TRBV5-6 with TRBJ2-5, with 9 bases matching TRBD2. Trimming at V came to 5 bases and at J to 5 bases, leaving 4 bases not matched to a gene. The germline CDR1 and CDR2 sequences are SGHDT and YYEEEE. CDR3 length: 13 amino acids. This CDR3 is CASSWGLAETQYF. CDR3 DNA sequence: TGTGCCAGCAGTTGGGGACTAGCTGAGACCCAGTACTTC.

A word on this clone: At one boundary the junction diverges from the germline segment, which might be a read error. The chain employs TRBV30 and TRBJ1-4, with 8 nucleotides matching TRBD1. There are 17 residues in the CDR3. In germline, CDR1 is GTSNPN, CDR2 SVGIG (reference sequence). CDR3: CAWSSGGALATNGKLFF. The CDR3 coding sequence is TGTGCCTGGAGTTCAGGGGGCGCTCTTGCAACTAATGGAAAACTGTTTTTT.

The chain is built from TRBV6-5 and TRBJ2-3; perhaps TRBD1 as D (6 bases). The CDR3 is made up of 14 amino acids. Per the germline V gene, CDR1 is MNHEY and CDR2 is SVGAGI. The V and J ends lost 6 bases and 6 bases respectively, with 16 bases between them. The CDR3 loop reads CASSSDRSRDTQYF. For the CDR3, the DNA is TGTGCCAGCAGCTCTGACAGGTCTAGGGATACGCAGTATTTT.

V gene TRBV7-7 combines with J gene TRBJ2-2, with D possibly TRBD1 on 5 matching bases. V was cut by 5 bases and J by 5 bases, with 6 bases left in between. The CDR3 covers 12 residues. Germline CDR1 and CDR2: SSHAT and FNYEAQ (reference sequence). In DNA, the CDR3 is TGTGCCAGCAGCCGACAGACCGGGGAGCTGTTTTTT. It yields the protein CASSRQTGELFF.

V and J are TRBV5-1 and TRBJ2-2; possible D gene TRBD2, 6 bases. Germline V gene sequence: CDR1 SGHRS, CDR2 YFSETQ. The V gene lost 9 bases and the J gene lost 2 bases, with 17 bases spanning the gap. The CDR3 covers 15 residues. In DNA form, the CDR3 reads TGCGCCACCACCCATCTAGCGTCTAACACCGGGGAGCTGTTTTTT. Protein product: CATTHLASNTGELFF.

The V and J genes are TRBV27 and TRBJ2-3, with TRBD2 matching 8 bases. Per the germline V gene, CDR1 is MNHEY and CDR2 is SMNVEV (reference sequence). The CDR3 length is 18 residues. V trimming: 4 bases; J trimming: 5 bases; junction bases outside the gene matches: 17. CDR3 residues: CASSSRRGGAGVRDTQYF. Written as DNA, the CDR3 is TGTGCCAGCAGTTCGCGACGGGGAGGAGCGGGAGTGAGAGATACGCAGTATTTT.

The V call is TRBV30, the J call TRBJ1-1; TRBD1 matches at 7 bases. The CDR3 covers 14 residues. Germline CDR1 and CDR2: GTSNPN and SVGIG (reference sequence). Germline trimming cut 4 bases from V and 6 bases from J; bases unmatched to any gene: 11. Here the CDR3 reads CAWTRKQGTAEAFF. In nucleotides, the CDR3 is TGTGCCTGGACCCGGAAACAGGGGACCGCTGAAGCTTTCTTT.

The chain has TRBV4-1 and TRBJ2-7; D perhaps matches TRBD1 (6 bases). Trimming left V 0 bases short and J 3 bases short, with 15 bases between. Germline lookup yields CDR1 MGHRA and CDR2 YSYEKL. CDR3 size: 16 residues. The CDR3 DNA reads TGCGCCAGCAGCCAAGAATTGGGGGCCGCCCTCTACGAGCAGTACTTC. This codes for CASSQELGAALYEQYF.

The chain carries TRBV5-4 and TRBJ2-3; D possibly corresponds to TRBD2 (6 bases). This CDR3 is built from 15 residues. Trimming left V 4 bases short and J 4 bases short, with 16 bases between. CDR1 is SGHNT, CDR2 YYREEE, per germline (reference sequence). The CDR3 loop reads CASSRRDLDSDTQYF. CDR3 DNA sequence: TGTGCCAGCAGCCGGAGGGACCTGGATTCAGATACGCAGTATTTT.

The chain combines TRBV5-1 with TRBJ2-3, with 7 bases lining up with TRBD2. CDR1 and CDR2 (germline): SGHRS, YFSETQ. Germline trimming cut 1 base from V and 2 bases from J; bases unmatched to any gene: 7. The CDR3 sequence is 16 residues long. The chain's CDR3 is CASSLNAGAITDTQYF. The CDR3 DNA reads as TGCGCCAGCAGCTTGAATGCGGGAGCAATCACAGATACGCAGTATTTT.

The chain recombines TRBV7-6 with TRBJ1-2; the D is unclear. The CDR3 sequence is 17 residues long. Trimming took 5 bases from V and 0 from J, leaving 19 bases between them. CDR1 is SGHVS and CDR2 is FNYEAQ in the germline V gene. The CDR3 DNA follows: TGTGCCAGCAGCCAACTAGATTCCCGGGGAGCTAACTATGGCTACACCTTC. Residues: CASSQLDSRGANYGYTF.

This clone has only a few counts. The rearrangement links TRBV7-8 to TRBJ2-7, with unresolved D. Germline CDR1 and CDR2: SGHVS and FQNEAQ. This CDR3 is 13 amino acids long. Trimming cost V 4 bases and J 4 bases, with 11 bases left between them. CDR3 sequence reads: CASSWGSYYEQYF. CDR3 coding DNA: TGTGCCAGCAGCTGGGGTTCCTATTACGAGCAGTACTTC.

This rearrangement joins TRBV4-1 to TRBJ2-2; D is uncertain. V was shortened by 2 bases and J by 7 bases, with 14 bases between the two germline ends. The V gene's germline CDR1 is MGHRA and CDR2 YSYEKL. CDR3 size: 15 residues. In DNA form, the CDR3 reads TGCGCCAGCAGCCAACTCCCTATACACGGCGGGGAGCTGTTTTTT. It specifies CASSQLPIHGGELFF.

The chain combines TRBV6-1 with TRBJ1-4; 8 nucleotides match TRBD1. This CDR3 region has 16 residues. J lost 10 bases, V lost 0 bases, and 10 bases had no gene match. CDR1 and CDR2 (germline): MNHNS, SASEGT. The CDR3 reads CASSEAIGTGLGKLFF. The DNA of the CDR3 is TGTGCCAGCAGTGAAGCGATAGGGACAGGTCTTGGAAAACTGTTTTTT.

V is TRBV7-9 and J is TRBJ2-1, with 9 positions matching TRBD1. Germline V CDR1 and CDR2: SEHNR, FQNEAQ (reference sequence). The CDR3 runs to 17 residues. V lost 5 bases and J lost 0; bases outside the gene matches: 8. The CDR3, as DNA: TGTGCCAGCAGCCGGAAGACAGGGGGGAGCTCCTACAATGAGCAGTTCTTC. This sequence encodes CASSRKTGGSSYNEQFF. The complete variable domain, with remaining parts taken from reference TRBV7-9 and TRBJ2-1, reads DTGVSQNPRHKITKRGQNVTFRCDPISEHNRLYWYRQTLGQGPEFLTYFQNEAQLEKSRLLSDRFSAERPKGSFSTLEIQRTEQGDSAMYLCASSRKTGGSSYNEQFFGPGTRLTVL.